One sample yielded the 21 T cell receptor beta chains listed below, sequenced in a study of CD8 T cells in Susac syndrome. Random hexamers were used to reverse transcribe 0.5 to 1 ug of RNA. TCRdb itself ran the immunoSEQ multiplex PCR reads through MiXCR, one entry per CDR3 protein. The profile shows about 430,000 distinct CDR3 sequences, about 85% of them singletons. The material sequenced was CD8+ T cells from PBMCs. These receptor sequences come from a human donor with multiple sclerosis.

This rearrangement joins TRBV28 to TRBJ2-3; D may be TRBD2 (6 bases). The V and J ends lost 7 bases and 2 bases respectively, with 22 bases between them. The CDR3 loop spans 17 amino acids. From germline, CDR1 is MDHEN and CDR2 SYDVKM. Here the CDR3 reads CASTSGNGGGITDTQYF. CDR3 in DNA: TGTGCCAGCACCTCGGGAAATGGAGGCGGGATCACAGATACGCAGTATTTT.

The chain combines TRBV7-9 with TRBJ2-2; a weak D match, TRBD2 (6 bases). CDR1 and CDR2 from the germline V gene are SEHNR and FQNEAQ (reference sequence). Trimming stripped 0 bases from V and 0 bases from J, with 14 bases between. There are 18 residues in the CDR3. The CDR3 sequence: CASSLARGVLANTGELFF. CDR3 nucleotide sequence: TGTGCCAGCAGCTTAGCGCGGGGTGTGCTAGCGAACACCGGGGAGCTGTTTTTT.

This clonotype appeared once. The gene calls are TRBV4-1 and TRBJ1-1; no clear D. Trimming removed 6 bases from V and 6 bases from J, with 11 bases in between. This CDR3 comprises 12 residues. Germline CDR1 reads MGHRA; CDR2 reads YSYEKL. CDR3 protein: CASRTPGAEAFF. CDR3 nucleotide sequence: TGCGCCAGCAGGACGCCTGGTGCTGAAGCTTTCTTT.

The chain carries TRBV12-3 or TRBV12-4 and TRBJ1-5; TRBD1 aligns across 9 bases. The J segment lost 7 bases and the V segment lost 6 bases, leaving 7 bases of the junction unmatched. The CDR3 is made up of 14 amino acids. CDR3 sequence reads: CASSRGQGWQPQHF. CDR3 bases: TGTGCCAGCAGCCGGGGACAGGGATGGCAGCCCCAGCATTTT.

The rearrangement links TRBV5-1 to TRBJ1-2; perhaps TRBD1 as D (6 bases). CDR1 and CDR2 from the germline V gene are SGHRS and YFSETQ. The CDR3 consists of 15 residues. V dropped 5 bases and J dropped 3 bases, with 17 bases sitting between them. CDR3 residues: CASSSSLEGDYGYTF. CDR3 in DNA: TGCGCCAGCAGTTCAAGTTTGGAGGGGGACTATGGCTACACCTTC.

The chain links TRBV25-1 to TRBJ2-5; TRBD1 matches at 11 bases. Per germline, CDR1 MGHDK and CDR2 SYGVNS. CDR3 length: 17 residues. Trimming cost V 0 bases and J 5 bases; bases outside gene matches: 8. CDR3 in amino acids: CASSEYFGQGAGETQYF. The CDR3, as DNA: TGTGCCAGCAGTGAATATTTTGGACAGGGGGCAGGGGAGACCCAGTACTTC. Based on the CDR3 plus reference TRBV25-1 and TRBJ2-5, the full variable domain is EADIYQTPRYLVIGTGKKITLECSQTMGHDKMYWYQQDPGMELHLIHYSYGVNSTEKGDLSSESTVSRIRTEHFPLTLESARPSHTSQYLCASSEYFGQGAGETQYFGPGTRLLVL.

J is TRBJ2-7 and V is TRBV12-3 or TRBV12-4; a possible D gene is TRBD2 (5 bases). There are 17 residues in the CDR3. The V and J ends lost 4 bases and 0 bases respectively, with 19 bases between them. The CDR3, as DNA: TGTGCCAGCAGTTCCTTAGCAGGAGGTCTGCCCTCCTACGAGCAGTACTTC. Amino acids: CASSSLAGGLPSYEQYF.

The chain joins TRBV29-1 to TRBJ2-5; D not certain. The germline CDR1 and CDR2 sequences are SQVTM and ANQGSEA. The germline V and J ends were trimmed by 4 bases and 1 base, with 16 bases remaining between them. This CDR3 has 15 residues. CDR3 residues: CSVVWVGGTQETQYF. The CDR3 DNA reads TGCAGCGTTGTTTGGGTGGGCGGAACCCAAGAGACCCAGTACTTC.

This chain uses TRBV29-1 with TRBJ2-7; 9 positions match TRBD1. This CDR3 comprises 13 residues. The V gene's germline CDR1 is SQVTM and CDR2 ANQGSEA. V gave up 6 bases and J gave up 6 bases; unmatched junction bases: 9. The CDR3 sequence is CSVPGTGTVEQYF. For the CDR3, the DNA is TGCAGCGTCCCCGGGACAGGGACGGTCGAGCAGTACTTC.

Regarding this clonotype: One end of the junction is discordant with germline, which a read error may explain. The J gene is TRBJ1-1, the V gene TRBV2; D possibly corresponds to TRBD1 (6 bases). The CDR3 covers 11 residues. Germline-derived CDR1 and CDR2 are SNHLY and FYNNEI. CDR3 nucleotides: TGTGCCCGCAGGGGGAACACTGAAGCTTTCTTT. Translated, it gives CARRGNTEAFF. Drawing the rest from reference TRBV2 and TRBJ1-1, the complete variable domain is EPEVTQTPSHQVTQMGQEVILRCVPISNHLYFYWYRQILGQKVEFLVSFYNNEISEKSEIFDDQFSVERPDGSNFTLKIRSTKLEDSAMYFCARRGNTEAFFGQGTRLTVV.

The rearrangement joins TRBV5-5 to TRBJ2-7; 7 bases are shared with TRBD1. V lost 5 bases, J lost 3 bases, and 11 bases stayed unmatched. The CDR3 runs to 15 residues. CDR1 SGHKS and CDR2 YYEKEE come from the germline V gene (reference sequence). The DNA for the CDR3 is TGTGCCAGCAGTCCCCTATACGACAGGGACTACGAGCAGTACTTC. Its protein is CASSPLYDRDYEQYF.

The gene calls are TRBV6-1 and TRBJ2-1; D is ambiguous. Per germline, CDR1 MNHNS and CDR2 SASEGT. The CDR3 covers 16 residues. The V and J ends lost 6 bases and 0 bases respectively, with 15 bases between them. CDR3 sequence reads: CASSPRLESSYNEQFF. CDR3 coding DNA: TGTGCCAGCAGCCCAAGACTGGAGAGCTCCTACAATGAGCAGTTCTTC.

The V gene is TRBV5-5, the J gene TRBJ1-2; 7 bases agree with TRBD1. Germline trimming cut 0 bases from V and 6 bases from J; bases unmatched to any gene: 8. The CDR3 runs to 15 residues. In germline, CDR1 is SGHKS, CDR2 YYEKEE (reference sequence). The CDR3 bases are TGTGCCAGCAGCTTGGTAGACAGGGTAGTCGATGGCTACACCTTC. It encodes CASSLVDRVVDGYTF.

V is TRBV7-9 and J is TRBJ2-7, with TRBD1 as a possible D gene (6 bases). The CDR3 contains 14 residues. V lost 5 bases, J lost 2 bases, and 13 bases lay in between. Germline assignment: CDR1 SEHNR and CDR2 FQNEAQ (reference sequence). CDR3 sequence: CASSGRDIPYEQYF. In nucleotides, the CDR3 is TGTGCCAGCAGCGGCCGGGACATCCCCTACGAGCAGTACTTC.

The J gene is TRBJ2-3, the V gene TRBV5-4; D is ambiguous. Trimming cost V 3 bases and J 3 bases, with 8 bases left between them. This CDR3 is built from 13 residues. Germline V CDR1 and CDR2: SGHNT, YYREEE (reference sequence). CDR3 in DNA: TGTGCCAGCAGCTCGATCACGACAGATACGCAGTATTTT. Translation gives CASSSITTDTQYF.

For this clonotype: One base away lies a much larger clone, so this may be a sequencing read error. CDR3 amino acids: CASSPEPDTGELFF. The CDR3 DNA follows: TGTGCCAGCAGCCCGGAACCAGACACCGGGGAGCTGTTTTTT. The chain is built from TRBV7-9 and TRBJ2-2; no definite D call. Trimming stripped 5 bases from V and 3 bases from J, with 10 bases between. The CDR3 length is 14 residues. Germline-derived CDR1 and CDR2 are SEHNR and FQNEAQ (reference sequence).

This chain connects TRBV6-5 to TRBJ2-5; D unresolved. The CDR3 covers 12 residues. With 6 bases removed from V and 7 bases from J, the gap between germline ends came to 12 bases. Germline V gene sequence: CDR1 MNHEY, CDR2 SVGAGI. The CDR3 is CASRSPLRTQYF. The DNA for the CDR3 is TGTGCCAGCAGGTCCCCTTTAAGGACCCAGTACTTC.

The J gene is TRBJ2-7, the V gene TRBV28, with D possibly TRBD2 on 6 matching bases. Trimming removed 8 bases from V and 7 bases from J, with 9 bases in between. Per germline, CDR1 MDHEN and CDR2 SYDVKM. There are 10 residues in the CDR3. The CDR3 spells CASERGEQYF. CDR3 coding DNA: TGTGCCAGCGAACGGGGGGAGCAGTACTTC. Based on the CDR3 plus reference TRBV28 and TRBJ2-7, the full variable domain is DVKVTQSSRYLVKRTGEKVFLECVQDMDHENMFWYRQDPGLGLRLIYFSYDVKMKEKGDIPEGYSVSREKKERFSLILESASTNQTSMYLCASERGEQYFGPGTRLTVT.

The CDR3 loop reads CSVEGASSPNTEAFF. The DNA for the CDR3 is TGCAGCGTTGAAGGGGCTTCCAGCCCGAACACTGAAGCTTTCTTT. V usage is TRBV29-1 and J usage is TRBJ1-1; no clear D gene. V was clipped by 1 base and J by 1 base, with 13 bases between them. CDR3 size: 15 residues. Germline V gene lookup returns CDR1 SQVTM and CDR2 ANQGSEA. Combining the CDR3 with reference TRBV29-1 and TRBJ1-1 gives the whole variable domain SAVISQKPSRDICQRGTSLTIQCQVDSQVTMMFWYRQQPGQSLTLIATANQGSEATYESGFVIDKFPISRPNLTFSTLTVSNMSPEDSSIYLCSVEGASSPNTEAFFGQGTRLTVV.

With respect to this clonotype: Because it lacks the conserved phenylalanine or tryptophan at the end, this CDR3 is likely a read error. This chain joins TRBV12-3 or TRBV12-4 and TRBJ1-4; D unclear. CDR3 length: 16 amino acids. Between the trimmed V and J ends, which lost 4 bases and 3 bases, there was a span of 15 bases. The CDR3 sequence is CASSSDGPVANEKLFL. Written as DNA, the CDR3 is TGTGCCAGCAGTTCGGACGGGCCAGTGGCTAATGAAAAACTGTTTCTT.

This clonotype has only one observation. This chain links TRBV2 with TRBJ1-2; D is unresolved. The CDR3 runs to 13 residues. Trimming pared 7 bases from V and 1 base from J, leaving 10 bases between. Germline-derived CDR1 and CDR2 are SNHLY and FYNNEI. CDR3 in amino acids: CASNSDGNYGYTF. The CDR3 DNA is TGTGCCAGCAACTCGGACGGTAACTATGGCTACACCTTC.